This TCR beta chain was recovered during a study of cytomegalovirus exposure and HLA in healthy donors. Study-wide results and caveats: Later analysis demonstrated an association between a missense DCLRE1C variant and TCR beta V- and J-gene trimming. Confirmation in vitro established that a few CMV-associated chains were specific for CMV antigens. Analyzed later, most CMV-associated TCR beta chains appeared HLA-restricted. In a later analysis, HLA-associated beta chains showed higher expansion and lower generation probabilities than comparable chains.

This CDR3 contains 14 residues. Trimming stripped 5 bases from V and 10 bases from J, with 23 bases between. Per germline, CDR1 SQVTM and CDR2 ANQGSEA. With respect to this clone: Its matching antigen is unknown.

The PCR ran on 60 Vbeta and 13 Jbeta primers. The table came from immunoSEQ multiplex PCR; TCRdb's copy has only in-frame clones and leaves some out. Of about 180,000 clones listed, around 80% were seen once; the top ten hold about 2.1%. What was sequenced was PBMCs. The TCR sequence derives from a woman aged 25-40 years in good health and CMV-seronegative. The chain employs TRBV29-1 and TRBJ1-1, with D tentatively TRBD1 (6 bases). CDR3 amino acids: CSVTRDNTGLGAFF. The DNA of the CDR3 is TGCAGCGTTACTAGGGACAACACAGGGTTAGGAGCTTTCTTT.